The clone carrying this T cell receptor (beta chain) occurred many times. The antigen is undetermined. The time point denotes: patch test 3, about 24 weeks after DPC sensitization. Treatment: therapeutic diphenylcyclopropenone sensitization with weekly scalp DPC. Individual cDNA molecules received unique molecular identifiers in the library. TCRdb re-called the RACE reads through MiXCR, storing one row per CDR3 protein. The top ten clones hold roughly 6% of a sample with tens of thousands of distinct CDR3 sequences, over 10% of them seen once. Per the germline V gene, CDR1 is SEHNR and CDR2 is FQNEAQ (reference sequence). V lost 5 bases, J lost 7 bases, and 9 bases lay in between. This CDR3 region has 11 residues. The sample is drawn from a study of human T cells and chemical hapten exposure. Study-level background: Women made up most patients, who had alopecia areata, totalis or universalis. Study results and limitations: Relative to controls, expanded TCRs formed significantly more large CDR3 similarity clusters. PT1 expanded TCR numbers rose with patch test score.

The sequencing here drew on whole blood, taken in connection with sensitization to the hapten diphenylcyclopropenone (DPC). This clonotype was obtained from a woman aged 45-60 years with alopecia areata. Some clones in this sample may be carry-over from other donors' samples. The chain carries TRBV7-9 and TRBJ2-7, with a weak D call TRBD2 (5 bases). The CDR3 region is CASSRWEEQYF. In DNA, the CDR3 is TGTGCCAGCAGCCGCTGGGAGGAGCAGTACTTC.